Listed here are 2 T cell receptor beta chains from one sample, sequenced in a study of CD8+CD57+ T cells in acquired aplastic anemia listed by TCRdb under 2018. Data came from an Illumina HiSeq 2000. Genomic DNA served as template for TCR beta VDJ combination and CDR3 sequence profiling. TCRdb reanalyzed the raw reads on its own, using fastp at Q25 for trimming and MiXCR for clone calling, and kept in-frame beta chains. A single entry per CDR3 protein holds the most common genes and DNA from its merged rows. The sample profile shows roughly 180,000 distinct CDR3 sequences; approximately 48% of them were found once. The ten biggest clones cover 10% to 15% of the sample. Expansion of CD8+CD57+ cells had been shown by flow cytometry in the patients chosen for sequencing. The material sequenced was sorted CD4+, CD8+, or CD8+CD57+ T cells (not recorded which) from PBMCs. Receptors originate from a human donor with aplastic anemia.

There are a few counts of this clonotype. The chain has TRBV10-3 and TRBJ2-1; D call uncertain. This CDR3 is 13 amino acids long. Per germline, CDR1 ENHRY and CDR2 SYGVKD. V lost 2 bases and J lost 3, with 5 bases in between. CDR3 DNA sequence: TGTGCCATCAGTGAGGGGGTCTACAATGAGCAGTTCTTC. As protein: CAISEGVYNEQFF.

The genes are TRBV6-1 and TRBJ2-7, with a weak D call TRBD2 (6 bases). Germline-derived CDR1 and CDR2 are MNHNS and SASEGT. The CDR3 consists of 11 residues. Trimming shortened V by 6 bases and J by 5 bases, and 8 bases separated the two germline ends. The CDR3 here is CASSRGNEQYF. The CDR3 nucleotides read TGTGCCAGCAGCCGGGGGAACGAGCAGTACTTC.